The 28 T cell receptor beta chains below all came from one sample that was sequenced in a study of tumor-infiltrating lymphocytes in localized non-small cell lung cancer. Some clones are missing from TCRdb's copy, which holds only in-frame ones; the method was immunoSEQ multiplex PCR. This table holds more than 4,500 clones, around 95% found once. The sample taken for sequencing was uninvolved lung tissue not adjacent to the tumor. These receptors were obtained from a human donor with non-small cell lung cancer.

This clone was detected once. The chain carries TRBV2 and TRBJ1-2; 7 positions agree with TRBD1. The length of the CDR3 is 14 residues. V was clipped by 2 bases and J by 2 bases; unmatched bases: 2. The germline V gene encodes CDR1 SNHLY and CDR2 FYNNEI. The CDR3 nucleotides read TGTGCCAGCAGTGAAACGACAGGGAACTATGGCTACACCTTC. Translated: CASSETTGNYGYTF.

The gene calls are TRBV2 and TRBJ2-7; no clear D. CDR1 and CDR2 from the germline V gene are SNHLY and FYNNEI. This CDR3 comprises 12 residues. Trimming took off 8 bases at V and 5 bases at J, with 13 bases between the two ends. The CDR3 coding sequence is TGTGCCAGCCGAGTCACGCATCACGAGCAGTACTTC. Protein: CASRVTHHEQYF.

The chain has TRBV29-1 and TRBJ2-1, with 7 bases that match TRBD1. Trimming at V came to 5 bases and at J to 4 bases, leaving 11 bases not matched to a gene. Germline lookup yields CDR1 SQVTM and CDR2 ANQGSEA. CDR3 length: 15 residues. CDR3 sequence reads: CSVSSGTAVYNEQFF. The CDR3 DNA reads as TGCAGCGTTTCCTCCGGGACAGCAGTTTACAATGAGCAGTTCTTC.

The CDR3 nucleotides are TGTGCCAGTAGTCTAGCGGGGGGGCCGCGAGAGACCCAGTACTTC. It is translated as CASSLAGGPRETQYF. The V call is TRBV19, the J call TRBJ2-5; 12 nucleotides match TRBD2. CDR1 is LNHDA and CDR2 is SQIVND in the germline V gene (reference sequence). The CDR3 loop spans 15 amino acids. The V segment lost 5 bases and the J segment 4 bases; nucleotides outside the gene matches: 5. Filled out from reference TRBV19 and TRBJ2-5, the complete variable domain reads DGGITQSPKYLFRKEGQNVTLSCEQNLNHDAMYWYRQDPGQGLRLIYYSQIVNDFQKGDIAEGYSVSREKKESFPLTVTSAQKNPTAFYLCASSLAGGPRETQYFGPGTRLLVL.

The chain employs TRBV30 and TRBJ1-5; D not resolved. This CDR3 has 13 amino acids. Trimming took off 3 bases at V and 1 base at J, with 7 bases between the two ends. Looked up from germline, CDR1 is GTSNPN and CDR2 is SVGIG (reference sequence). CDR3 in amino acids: CAWSLYSNQPQHF. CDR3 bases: TGTGCCTGGAGCCTCTACAGCAATCAGCCCCAGCATTTT.

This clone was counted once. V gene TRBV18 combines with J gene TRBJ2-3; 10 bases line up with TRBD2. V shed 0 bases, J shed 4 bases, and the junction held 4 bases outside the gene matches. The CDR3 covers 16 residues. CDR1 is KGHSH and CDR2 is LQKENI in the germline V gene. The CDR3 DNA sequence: TGTGCCAGCTCACCACCTGGCCTAGCGGGAGCAGATACGCAGTATTTT. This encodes CASSPPGLAGADTQYF.

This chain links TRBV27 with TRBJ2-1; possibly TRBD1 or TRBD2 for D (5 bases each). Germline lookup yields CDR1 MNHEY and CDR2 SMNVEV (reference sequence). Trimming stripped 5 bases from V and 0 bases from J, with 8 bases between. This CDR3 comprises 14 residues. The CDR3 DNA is TGTGCCAGCAGTGGGGGAAGCTCCTACAATGAGCAGTTCTTC. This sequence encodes CASSGGSSYNEQFF.

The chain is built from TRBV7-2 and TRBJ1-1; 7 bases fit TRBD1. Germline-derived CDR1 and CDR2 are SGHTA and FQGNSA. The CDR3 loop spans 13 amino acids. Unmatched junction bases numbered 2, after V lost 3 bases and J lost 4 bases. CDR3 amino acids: CASSLGQSTEAFF. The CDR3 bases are TGTGCCAGCAGCTTGGGACAGAGCACTGAAGCTTTCTTT.

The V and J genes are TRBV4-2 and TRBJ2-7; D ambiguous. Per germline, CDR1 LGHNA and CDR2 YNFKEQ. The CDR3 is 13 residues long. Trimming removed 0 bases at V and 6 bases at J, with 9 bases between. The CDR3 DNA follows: TGTGCCAGCAGCCAAGATGAAAGAACCGAGCAGTACTTC. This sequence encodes CASSQDERTEQYF.

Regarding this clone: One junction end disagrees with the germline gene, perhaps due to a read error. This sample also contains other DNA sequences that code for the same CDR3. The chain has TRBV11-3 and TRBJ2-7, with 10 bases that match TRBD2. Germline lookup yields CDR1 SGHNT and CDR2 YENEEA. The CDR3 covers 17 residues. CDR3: CASSLIRTSGPTYEQYF. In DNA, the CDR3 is TGCGCCAGCAGCTTAATCCGGACTAGCGGACCCACCTACGAGCAGTACTTC.

CDR3: CASSSLGQGIGEQYF. Written as DNA, the CDR3 is TGTGCCAGTAGTTCACTGGGACAGGGGATCGGCGAGCAGTACTTC. The chain has TRBV19 and TRBJ2-7, with 10 bases that match TRBD1. Germline CDR1 reads LNHDA; CDR2 reads SQIVND (reference sequence). The CDR3 runs 15 residues. Unmatched junction bases numbered 10, after V lost 5 bases and J lost 6 bases.

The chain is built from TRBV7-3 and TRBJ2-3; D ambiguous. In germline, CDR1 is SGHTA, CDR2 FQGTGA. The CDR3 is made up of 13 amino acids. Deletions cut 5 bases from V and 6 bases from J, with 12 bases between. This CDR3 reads CASSLRPGDTQYF. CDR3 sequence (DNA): TGTGCCAGCAGCCTACGCCCCGGGGATACGCAGTATTTT.

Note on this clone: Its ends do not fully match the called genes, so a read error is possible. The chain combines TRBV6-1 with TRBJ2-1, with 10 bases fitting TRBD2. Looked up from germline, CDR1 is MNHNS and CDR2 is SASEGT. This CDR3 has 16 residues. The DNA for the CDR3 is TGTGCCAGCAGAGAAGCGGGAGGGCCCCTGGGCAATGAGCAGTTCTTC. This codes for CASREAGGPLGNEQFF.

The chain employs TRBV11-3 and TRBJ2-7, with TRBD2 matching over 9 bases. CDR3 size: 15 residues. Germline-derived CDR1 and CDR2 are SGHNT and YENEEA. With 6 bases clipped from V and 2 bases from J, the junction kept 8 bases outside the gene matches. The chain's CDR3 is CASSQSGGGAYEQYF. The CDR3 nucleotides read TGTGCCAGCAGTCAGAGCGGCGGGGGGGCCTACGAGCAGTACTTC.

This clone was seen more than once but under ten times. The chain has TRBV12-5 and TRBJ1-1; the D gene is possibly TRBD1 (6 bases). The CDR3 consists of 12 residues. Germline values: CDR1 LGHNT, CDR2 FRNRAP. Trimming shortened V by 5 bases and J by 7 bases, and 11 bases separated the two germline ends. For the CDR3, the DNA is TGTGCTAGTGGTGGTCCCAGGGGTGAAGCTTTCTTT. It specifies CASGGPRGEAFF.

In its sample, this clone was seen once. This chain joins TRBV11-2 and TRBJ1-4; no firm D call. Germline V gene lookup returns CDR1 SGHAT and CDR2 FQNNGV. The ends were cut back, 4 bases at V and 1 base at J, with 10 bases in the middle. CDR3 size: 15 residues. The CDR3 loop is CASSSLVGTNEKLFF. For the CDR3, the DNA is TGTGCCAGCAGCTCCCTGGTGGGAACTAATGAAAAACTGTTTTTT.

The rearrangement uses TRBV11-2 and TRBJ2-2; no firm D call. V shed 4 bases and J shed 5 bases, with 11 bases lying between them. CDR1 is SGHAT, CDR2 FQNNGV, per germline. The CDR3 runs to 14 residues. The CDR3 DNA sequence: TGTGCCAGCAGCTCCCTTGTGGGGACCGGGGAGCTGTTTTTT. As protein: CASSSLVGTGELFF.

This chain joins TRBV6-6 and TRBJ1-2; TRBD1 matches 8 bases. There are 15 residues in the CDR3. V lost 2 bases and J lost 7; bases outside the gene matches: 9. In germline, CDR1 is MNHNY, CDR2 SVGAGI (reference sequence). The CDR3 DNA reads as TGTGCCAGCAGTTACCAGACAGGGGACGGTGGTGGCTACACCTTC. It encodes CASSYQTGDGGGYTF.

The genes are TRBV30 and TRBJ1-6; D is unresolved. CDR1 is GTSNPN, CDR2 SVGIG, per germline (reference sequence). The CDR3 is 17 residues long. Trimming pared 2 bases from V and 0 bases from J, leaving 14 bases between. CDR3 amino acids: CAWSTRPVSSYNSPLHF. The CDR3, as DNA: TGTGCCTGGAGTACCCGGCCCGTGAGCTCCTATAATTCACCCCTCCACTTT.

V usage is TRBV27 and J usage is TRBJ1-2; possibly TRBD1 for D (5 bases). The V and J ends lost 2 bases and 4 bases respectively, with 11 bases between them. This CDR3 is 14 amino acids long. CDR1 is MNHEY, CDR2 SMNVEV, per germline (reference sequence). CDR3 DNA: TGTGCCAGCAGTTTAGGGAGGGGAGGCTATGGCTACACCTTC. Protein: CASSLGRGGYGYTF.

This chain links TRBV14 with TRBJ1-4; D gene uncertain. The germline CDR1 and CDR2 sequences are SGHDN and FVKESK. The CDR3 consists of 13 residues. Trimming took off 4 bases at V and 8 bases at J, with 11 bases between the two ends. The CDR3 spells CASSRGVGEKLFF. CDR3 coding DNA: TGTGCCAGCAGCCGCGGGGTCGGCGAAAAACTGTTTTTT.

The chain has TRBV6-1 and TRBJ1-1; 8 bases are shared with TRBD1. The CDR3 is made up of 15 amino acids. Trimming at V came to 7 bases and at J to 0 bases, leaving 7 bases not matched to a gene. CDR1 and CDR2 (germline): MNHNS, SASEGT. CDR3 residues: CASTRQGRLNTEAFF. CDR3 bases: TGTGCCAGCACCCGACAGGGGCGGTTGAACACTGAAGCTTTCTTT.

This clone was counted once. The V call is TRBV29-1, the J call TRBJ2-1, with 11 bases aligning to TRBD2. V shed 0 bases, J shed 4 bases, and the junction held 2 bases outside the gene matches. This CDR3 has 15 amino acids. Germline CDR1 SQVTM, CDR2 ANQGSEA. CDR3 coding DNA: TGCAGCGTTGAAGAAACTAGCGGGGGTTACAATGAGCAGTTCTTC. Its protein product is CSVEETSGGYNEQFF.

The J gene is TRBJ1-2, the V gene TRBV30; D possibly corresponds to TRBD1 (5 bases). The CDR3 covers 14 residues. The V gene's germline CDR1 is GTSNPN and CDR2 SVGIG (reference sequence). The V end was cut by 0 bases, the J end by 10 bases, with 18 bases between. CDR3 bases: TGTGCCTGGAGTGTAGTTGGAGGTGGGGGAATCTACACCTTC. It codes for CAWSVVGGGGIYTF.

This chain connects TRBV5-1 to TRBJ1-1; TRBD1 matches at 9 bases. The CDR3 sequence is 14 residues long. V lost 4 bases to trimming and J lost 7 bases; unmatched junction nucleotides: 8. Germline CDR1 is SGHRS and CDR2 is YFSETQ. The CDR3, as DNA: TGCGCCAGCAGCGGGGGACAGGGAGAGGATGAAGCTTTCTTT. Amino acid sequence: CASSGGQGEDEAFF.

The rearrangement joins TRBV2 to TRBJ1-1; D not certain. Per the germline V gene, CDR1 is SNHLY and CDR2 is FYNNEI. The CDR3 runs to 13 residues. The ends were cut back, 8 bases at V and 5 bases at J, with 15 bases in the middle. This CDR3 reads CASSLVGTTEAFF. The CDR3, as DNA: TGTGCCAGCTCCCTGGTCGGTACGACTGAAGCTTTCTTT.

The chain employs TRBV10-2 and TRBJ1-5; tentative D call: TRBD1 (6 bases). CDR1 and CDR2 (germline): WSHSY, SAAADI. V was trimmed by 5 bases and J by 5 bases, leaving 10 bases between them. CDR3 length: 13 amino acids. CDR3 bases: TGCGCCAGCAGTACACAGGGCGATCAGCCCCAGCATTTT. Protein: CASSTQGDQPQHF.

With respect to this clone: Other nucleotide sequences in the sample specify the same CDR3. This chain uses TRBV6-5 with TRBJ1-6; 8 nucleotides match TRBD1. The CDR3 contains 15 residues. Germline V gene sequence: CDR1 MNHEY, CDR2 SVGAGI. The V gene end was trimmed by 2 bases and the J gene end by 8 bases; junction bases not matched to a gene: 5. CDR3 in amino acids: CASSYTTGEDSPLHF. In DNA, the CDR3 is TGTGCCAGCAGTTACACGACAGGGGAAGATTCACCCCTCCACTTT.